Below are 13 T cell receptor beta chains sequenced from a single sample in a study of human T cells and chemical hapten exposure. TCRdb itself ran the RACE reads through MiXCR, one entry per CDR3 protein. The repertoire includes 35,000 to 40,000 distinct CDR3 sequences, 10% to 13% of them detected once, and less than 6.5% sits in the top ten. Time point noted: pre-sensitization, week 0. Regarding treatment: therapeutic diphenylcyclopropenone sensitization with weekly scalp DPC. Specimen: whole blood, collected in connection with sensitization to the hapten diphenylcyclopropenone (DPC). These receptors all stem from a man aged 30 to 45 with alopecia areata. Some clones in this sample may be carry-over from other donors' samples.

This clonotype was recorded a few times. This sequence joins TRBV15 and TRBJ2-1, with D hard to call. The CDR3 spans 15 residues. V lost 1 base, J lost 5 bases, and 12 bases lay in between. Germline V gene data show CDR1 as LNHNV and CDR2 as YYDKDF (reference sequence). Here the CDR3 DNA reads TGTGCCACCAGCAGAGGGGTGGAAAGGAACAATGAGCAGTTCTTC. Translated: CATSRGVERNNEQFF. The full variable domain, rest sourced from reference TRBV15 and TRBJ2-1, is DAMVIQNPRYQVTQFGKPVTLSCSQTLNHNVMYWYQQKSSQAPKLLFHYYDKDFNNEADTPDNFQSRRPNTSFCFLDIRSPGLGDTAMYLCATSRGVERNNEQFFGPGTRLTVL.

This clonotype was counted a few times. This chain connects TRBV29-1 to TRBJ2-3; unclear D gene. From germline, CDR1 is SQVTM and CDR2 ANQGSEA. The V end lost 3 bases, the J end lost 5 bases, and 15 bases lay between the germline ends. This CDR3 has 14 amino acids. This CDR3 reads CSVDPRTALDTQYF. The CDR3 DNA follows: TGCAGCGTTGACCCGCGGACCGCCCTAGATACGCAGTATTTT.

This clonotype was seen only a few times. The genes are TRBV20-1 and TRBJ2-3; D is possibly TRBD1 or TRBD2 (6 bases each). The germline V gene encodes CDR1 DFQATT and CDR2 SNEGSKA (reference sequence). Trimming left V 6 bases short and J 3 bases short, with 13 bases between. The length of the CDR3 is 13 residues. The DNA for the CDR3 is TGCAGTGCCTGGAGAGGGGGGACAGATACGCAGTATTTT. Amino acids: CSAWRGGTDTQYF.

In this sample, this clonotype turned up a few times. The J gene is TRBJ1-2, the V gene TRBV29-1, with unresolved D. The CDR3 loop spans 11 amino acids. The germline CDR1 and CDR2 sequences are SQVTM and ANQGSEA. The germline V and J ends were trimmed by 2 bases and 4 bases, with 5 bases remaining between them. CDR3 DNA: TGCAGCGTTGAAACGGGCTATGGCTACACCTTC. The encoded protein is CSVETGYGYTF.

This clonotype turned up a few times. The rearrangement links TRBV7-6 to TRBJ1-4; D uncertain. This CDR3 contains 15 residues. Looked up from germline, CDR1 is SGHVS and CDR2 is FNYEAQ. V shed 1 base and J shed 6 bases, with 12 bases lying between them. CDR3 bases: TGTGCCAGCAGCTTAGGGGGAAATGCTTATGAAAAACTGTTTTTT. Translating gives CASSLGGNAYEKLFF.

The chain is built from TRBV20-1 and TRBJ2-7; 14 bases line up with TRBD2. Trimming took 0 bases from V and 4 from J; bases not matched to a gene: 2. The CDR3 totals 15 residues. Per germline, CDR1 DFQATT and CDR2 SNEGSKA (reference sequence). CDR3 bases: TGCAGTGCTAGAGATAGGACTAGCGGGAGGTACGAGCAGTACGTC. Amino acid sequence: CSARDRTSGRYEQYV.

In its sample, this clonotype was seen many times. CDR3 residues: CASSAPLSSYEQYV. The CDR3 nucleotides read TGTGCCAGCAGTGCGCCTCTCAGCTCCTACGAGCAGTACGTC. This rearrangement joins TRBV2 to TRBJ2-7; no clear D. The CDR3 is 14 residues long. In germline, CDR1 is SNHLY, CDR2 FYNNEI. V was shortened by 4 bases and J by 0 bases, with 10 bases between the two germline ends.

CDR3 amino acids: CASSPGTVSGELFF. CDR3 DNA sequence: TGTGCCAGCAGCCCCGGGACAGTGTCCGGGGAGCTGTTTTTT. The J gene is TRBJ2-2, the V gene TRBV7-3; the match to TRBD1 covers 7 bases. Per the germline V gene, CDR1 is SGHTA and CDR2 is FQGTGA. This CDR3 is 14 amino acids long. The J segment lost 6 bases and the V segment lost 5 bases, leaving 6 bases of the junction unmatched.

This clonotype was detected only a few times. V gene TRBV11-2 combines with J gene TRBJ2-1, with TRBD2 identical over 8 bases. Germline trimming cut 2 bases from V and 3 bases from J; bases unmatched to any gene: 6. Germline loops: CDR1 SGHAT, CDR2 FQNNGV. This CDR3 contains 16 residues. CDR3 in DNA: TGTGCCAGCAGCTTATTCGCGGGAGGCCTCTACAATGAGCAGTTCTTC. Protein product: CASSLFAGGLYNEQFF.

At least ten counts were recorded for this clonotype. The chain has TRBV7-8 and TRBJ1-6, with TRBD1 identical over 7 bases. The V segment lost 5 bases and the J segment 7 bases; nucleotides outside the gene matches: 5. This CDR3 spans 14 amino acids. CDR1 is SGHVS, CDR2 FQNEAQ, per germline. The CDR3: CASSTGTVNSPLHF. The CDR3 nucleotides are TGTGCCAGCAGCACAGGGACAGTCAATTCACCCCTCCACTTT.

This clonotype has a handful of counts. This chain links TRBV3-1 with TRBJ2-7; TRBD2 aligns across 11 bases. This CDR3 spans 14 amino acids. Trimming removed 6 bases from V and 5 bases from J; junction bases left unmatched: 6. Germline V CDR1 and CDR2: LGHDT, YNNKEL (reference sequence). In DNA, the CDR3 is TGTGCCAGCAGTCAGGGGACTAGCGGCGACGAGCAGTACTTC. Protein sequence: CASSQGTSGDEQYF.

This clonotype was counted a few times. The chain employs TRBV13 and TRBJ2-1; 12 bases agree with TRBD2. The CDR3 spans 14 residues. Unmatched junction bases numbered 4, after V lost 3 bases and J lost 10 bases. Germline CDR1 reads PRHDT; CDR2 reads FYEKMQ (reference sequence). The CDR3 loop is CASSLASGGAEQFF. As DNA, the CDR3 is TGTGCCAGCAGCTTGGCTAGCGGGGGGGCCGAGCAGTTCTTC.

The table lists this clonotype with many counts. This sequence joins TRBV14 and TRBJ1-2, with D maybe TRBD1 (6 bases). The CDR3 totals 13 residues. Germline V gene lookup returns CDR1 SGHDN and CDR2 FVKESK. CDR3 DNA: TGTCGAGGTGCAGGGGAATCCAACTATGGCTACACCTTC. It encodes CRGAGESNYGYTF. Complete variable domain (other parts from reference TRBV14 and TRBJ1-2): EAGVTQFPSHSVIEKGQTVTLRCDPISGHDNLYWYRRVMGKEIKFLLHFVKESKQDESGMPNNRFLAERTGGTYSTLKVQPAELEDSGVYFCRGAGESNYGYTFGSGTRLTVV.